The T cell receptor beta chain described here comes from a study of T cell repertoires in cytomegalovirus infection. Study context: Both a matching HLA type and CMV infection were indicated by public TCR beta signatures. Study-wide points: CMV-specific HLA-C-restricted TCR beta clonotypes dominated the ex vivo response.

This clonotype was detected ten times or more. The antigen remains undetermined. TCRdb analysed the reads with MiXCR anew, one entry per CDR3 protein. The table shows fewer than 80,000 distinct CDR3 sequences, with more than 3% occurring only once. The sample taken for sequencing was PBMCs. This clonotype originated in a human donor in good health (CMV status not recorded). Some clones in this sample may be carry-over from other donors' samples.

CDR3 DNA: TGTGCCAGCAGTTCGCCCGGGTCCCATCAGCCCCAGCATTTT. Amino acids: CASSSPGSHQPQHF. This sequence joins TRBV28 and TRBJ1-5; D ambiguous. This CDR3 spans 14 amino acids. Germline assignment: CDR1 MDHEN and CDR2 SYDVKM. Trimming took 4 bases from V and 5 from J, leaving 12 bases between them.